A single T cell receptor beta chain is shown here with its context. Its specificity is not known. Alongside a J-beta primer mix, a sample-barcoded 5' primer served in a second PCR lasting 7 to 11 cycles. TCRdb re-called the 5' RACE reads with MiXCR, one entry per CDR3 protein. The sample includes roughly 2 million distinct CDR3 sequences, approximately 50% of them seen just once. A minimum of 6 million PBMCs was isolated per sample. This sample was included in a study of blood T cells in healthy people across ages. Study at large: Per two T cells, about one barcoded beta molecule was captured through template switching. Study-level points and caveats: Any conclusive comparison of naive versus antigen-experienced cells was prevented by using unsorted PBMCs.

Germline values: CDR1 SNHLY, CDR2 FYNNEI. CDR3 size: 15 residues. Trimming at V came to 5 bases and at J to 3 bases, leaving 5 bases not matched to a gene. The material sequenced was blood. This chain connects TRBV2 to TRBJ2-5; TRBD2 matches at 11 bases. The sequence came from a middle-aged woman in good health. The CDR3 DNA reads TGTGCCAGCAGTATACTAGCGGGGGAGGAAGAGACCCAGTACTTC. Translation gives CASSILAGEEETQYF.